Detailed here is one T cell receptor beta chain. Its specificity is unknown. The data were obtained in a study of T cell repertoires in cytomegalovirus infection. V gave up 8 bases and J gave up 2 bases; unmatched junction bases: 4. This CDR3 has 14 amino acids. Germline V gene sequence: CDR1 SGHTA, CDR2 FQGTGA. TCRdb used MiXCR to reprocess the reads, holding one entry per CDR3 protein. The top ten hold 10% to 15% of the sample, which has more than 250,000 distinct CDR3 sequences, roughly 25% seen once. The sequencing here drew on cultured PBMCs, taken from culture after CMV antigen stimulation. This receptor was obtained from a human donor in good health (CMV status not recorded). Some clones in this sample may be carry-over from other donors' samples. The chain combines TRBV7-3 with TRBJ2-2, with 8 bases aligning to TRBD2. The CDR3: CASGAGGNTGELFF. The CDR3, as DNA: TGTGCCAGCGGGGCGGGAGGAAACACCGGGGAGCTGTTTTTT.